These 5 T cell receptor beta chains originate from one sample sequenced in a study of cytomegalovirus exposure and HLA in healthy donors. A multiplex PCR was run with 60 Vbeta primers and 13 Jbeta primers. Measured with immunoSEQ multiplex PCR; TCRdb has only the in-frame clones, and not every one. The sample yields approximately 150,000 clones, around 86% seen once. Material for sequencing was PBMCs. These receptors all stem from a woman in her twenties or thirties in good health and CMV-seronegative.

The rearrangement links TRBV4-3 to TRBJ2-1; 9 positions agree with TRBD1. The CDR3 totals 18 residues. After removal of 0 bases from V and 3 bases from J, the junction contained 9 bases not matched to a gene. Germline V CDR1 and CDR2: LGHNA, YSLEER. CDR3 sequence: CASSQDPRDRDYYNEQFF. CDR3 nucleotide sequence: TGCGCCAGCAGCCAAGATCCACGGGACAGGGACTACTACAATGAGCAGTTCTTC.

The DNA of the CDR3 is TGTGCCAGCAGTAGACAAACAGGGTACACTGAAGCTTTCTTT. Amino acid sequence: CASSRQTGYTEAFF. V usage is TRBV6-5 and J usage is TRBJ1-1; D might be TRBD1 (6 bases). CDR1 MNHEY and CDR2 SVGAGI come from the germline V gene. V shed 5 bases and J shed 3 bases, with 13 bases lying between them. The CDR3 loop spans 14 amino acids.

The chain employs TRBV11-2 and TRBJ2-5, with 12 bases aligning to TRBD2. This CDR3 region has 14 residues. Trimming took 5 bases from V and 5 from J; bases not matched to a gene: 3. The germline CDR1 and CDR2 sequences are SGHAT and FQNNGV. CDR3 DNA sequence: TGTGCCAGCAGCCGGACTAGCGGGACGGAGACCCAGTACTTC. This translates into CASSRTSGTETQYF.

The sample holds one count of this clone. V is TRBV28 and J is TRBJ2-7; possibly TRBD2 for D (5 bases). The CDR3 runs to 13 residues. Germline V gene lookup returns CDR1 MDHEN and CDR2 SYDVKM. V was trimmed by 3 bases and J by 1 base, leaving 7 bases between them. CDR3 region: CASSLDSSYEQYF. In DNA form, the CDR3 reads TGTGCCAGCAGTTTGGACTCTTCCTACGAGCAGTACTTC. Combining the CDR3 with reference TRBV28 and TRBJ2-7 gives the whole variable domain DVKVTQSSRYLVKRTGEKVFLECVQDMDHENMFWYRQDPGLGLRLIYFSYDVKMKEKGDIPEGYSVSREKKERFSLILESASTNQTSMYLCASSLDSSYEQYFGPGTRLTVT.

J is TRBJ2-3 and V is TRBV5-1, with TRBD2 matching over 9 bases. There are 15 residues in the CDR3. The V gene end was trimmed by 6 bases and the J gene end by 2 bases; junction bases not matched to a gene: 7. Germline V lookup: CDR1 SGHRS, CDR2 YFSETQ. CDR3 in DNA: TGCGCCAGCAACCTAGCGGGGTCGCACACAGATACGCAGTATTTT. This codes for CASNLAGSHTDTQYF.